The source of this T cell receptor beta chain is a study of blood T cell repertoires in COVID-19. Turning to the study itself: Samples of COVID-19 (acute and convalescent) were obtained from the United States, Italy and Spain. PBMCs, B-cell-depleted T cells, or T cells provided the cDNA or gDNA that made up the material.

Patients from Seattle were sampled longitudinally, starting during active infection. CDR3 size: 15 residues. Germline CDR1 and CDR2: MNHEY and SVGAGI. V lost 6 bases and J lost 2; bases outside the gene matches: 6. Some clones are missing from TCRdb's copy, which holds only in-frame ones; the method was immunoSEQ multiplex PCR. The data hold roughly 88,000 clones, with around 88% observed a single time. The TCR originated in a woman aged 55 to 70 with COVID-19, enrolled during active disease. The sample was peripheral blood. This chain links TRBV6-5 with TRBJ2-7, with TRBD2 identical over 11 bases. The CDR3: CASSTQTSGAYEQYF. In DNA, the CDR3 is TGTGCCAGCAGCACCCAGACTAGCGGGGCCTACGAGCAGTACTTC.